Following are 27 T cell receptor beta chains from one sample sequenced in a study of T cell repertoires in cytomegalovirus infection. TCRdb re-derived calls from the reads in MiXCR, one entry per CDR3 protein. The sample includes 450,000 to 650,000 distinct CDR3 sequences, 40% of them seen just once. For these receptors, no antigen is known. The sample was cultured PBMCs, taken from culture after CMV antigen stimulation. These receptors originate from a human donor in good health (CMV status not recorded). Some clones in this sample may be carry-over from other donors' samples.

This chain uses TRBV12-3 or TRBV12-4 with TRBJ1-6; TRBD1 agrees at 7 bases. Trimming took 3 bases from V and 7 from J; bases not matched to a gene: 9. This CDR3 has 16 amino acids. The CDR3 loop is CASSFRETGLNSPLHF. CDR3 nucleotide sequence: TGTGCCAGCAGTTTCAGGGAGACAGGGTTGAATTCACCCCTCCACTTT.

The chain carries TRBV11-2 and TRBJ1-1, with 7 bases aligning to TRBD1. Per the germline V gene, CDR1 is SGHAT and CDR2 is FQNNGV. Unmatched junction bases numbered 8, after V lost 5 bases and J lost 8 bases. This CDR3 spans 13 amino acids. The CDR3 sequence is CASSPRQGLEAFF. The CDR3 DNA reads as TGTGCCAGCAGCCCTCGACAGGGTTTAGAAGCTTTCTTT.

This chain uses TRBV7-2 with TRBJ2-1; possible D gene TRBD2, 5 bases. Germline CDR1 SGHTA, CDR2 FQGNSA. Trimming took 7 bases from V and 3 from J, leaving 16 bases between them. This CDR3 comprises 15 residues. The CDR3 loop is CASIPGSGSYNEQFF. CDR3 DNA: TGTGCCAGCATCCCGGGATCAGGAAGCTACAATGAGCAGTTCTTC.

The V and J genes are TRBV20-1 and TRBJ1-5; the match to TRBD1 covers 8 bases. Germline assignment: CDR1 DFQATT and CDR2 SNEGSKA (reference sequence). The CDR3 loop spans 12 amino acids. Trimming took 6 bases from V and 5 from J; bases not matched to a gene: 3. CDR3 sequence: CSAGTGHQPQHF. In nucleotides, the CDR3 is TGCAGTGCAGGGACAGGTCATCAGCCCCAGCATTTT.

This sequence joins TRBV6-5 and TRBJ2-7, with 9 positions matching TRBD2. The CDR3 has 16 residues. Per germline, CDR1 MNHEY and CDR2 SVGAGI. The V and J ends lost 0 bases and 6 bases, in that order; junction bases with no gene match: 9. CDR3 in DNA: TGTGCCAGCAGTTACTCGGGGGCTAGCGGGATTGGCGAGCAGTACTTC. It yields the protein CASSYSGASGIGEQYF.

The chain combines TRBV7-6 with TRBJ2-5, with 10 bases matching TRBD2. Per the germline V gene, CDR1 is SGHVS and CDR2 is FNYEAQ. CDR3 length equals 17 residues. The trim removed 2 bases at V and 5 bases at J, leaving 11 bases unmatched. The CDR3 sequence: CASSLYRTSGPGETQYF. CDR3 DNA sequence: TGTGCCAGCAGCTTATACCGGACTAGCGGCCCGGGGGAGACCCAGTACTTC.

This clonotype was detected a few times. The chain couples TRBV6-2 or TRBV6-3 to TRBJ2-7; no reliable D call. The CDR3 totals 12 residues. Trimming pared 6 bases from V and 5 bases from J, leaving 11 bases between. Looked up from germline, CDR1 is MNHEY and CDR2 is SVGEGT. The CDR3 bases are TGTGCCAGCAGCCGTAACCGTCACGAGCAGTACTTC. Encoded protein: CASSRNRHEQYF.

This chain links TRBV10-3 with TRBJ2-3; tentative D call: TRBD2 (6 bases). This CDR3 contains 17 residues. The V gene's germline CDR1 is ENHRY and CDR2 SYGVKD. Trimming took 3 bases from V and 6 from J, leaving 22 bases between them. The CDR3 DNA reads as TGTGCCATCAGTGACGGGGGACCGCTGAGTCGTCTCGATACGCAGTATTTT. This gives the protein CAISDGGPLSRLDTQYF.

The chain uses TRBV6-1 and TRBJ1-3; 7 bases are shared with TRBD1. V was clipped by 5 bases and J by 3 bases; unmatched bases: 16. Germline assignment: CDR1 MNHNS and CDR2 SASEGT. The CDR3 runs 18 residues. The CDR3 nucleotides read TGTGCCAGCAGTTACGACTTTTCGGGGAGGGGGCATGGAAACACCATATATTTT. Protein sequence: CASSYDFSGRGHGNTIYF.

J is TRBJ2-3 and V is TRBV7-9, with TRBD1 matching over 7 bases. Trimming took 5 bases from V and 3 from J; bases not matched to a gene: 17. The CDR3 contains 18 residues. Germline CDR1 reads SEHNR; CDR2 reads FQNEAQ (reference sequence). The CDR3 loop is CASSDFPRQGMWTDTQYF. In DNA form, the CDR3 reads TGTGCCAGCAGCGATTTTCCCCGACAGGGCATGTGGACAGATACGCAGTATTTT.

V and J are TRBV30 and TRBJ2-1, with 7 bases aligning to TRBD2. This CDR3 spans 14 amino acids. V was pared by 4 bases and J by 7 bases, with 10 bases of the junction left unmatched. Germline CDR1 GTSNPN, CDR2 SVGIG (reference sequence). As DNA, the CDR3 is TGTGCCTGGACACGCGGGAGCGGTTGGAATGAGCAGTTCTTC. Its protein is CAWTRGSGWNEQFF. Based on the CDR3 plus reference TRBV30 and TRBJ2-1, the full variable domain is SQTIHQWPATLVQPVGSPLSLECTVEGTSNPNLYWYRQAAGRGLQLLFYSVGIGQISSEVPQNLSASRPQDRQFILSSKKLLLSDSGFYLCAWTRGSGWNEQFFGPGTRLTVL.

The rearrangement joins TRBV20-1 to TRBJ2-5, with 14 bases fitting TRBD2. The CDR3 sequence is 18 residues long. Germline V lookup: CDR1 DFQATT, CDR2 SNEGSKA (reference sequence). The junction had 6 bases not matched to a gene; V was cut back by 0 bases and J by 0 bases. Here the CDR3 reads CSARDPRTSGGNQETQYF. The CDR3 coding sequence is TGCAGTGCTAGAGATCCGCGGACTAGCGGGGGGAACCAAGAGACCCAGTACTTC.

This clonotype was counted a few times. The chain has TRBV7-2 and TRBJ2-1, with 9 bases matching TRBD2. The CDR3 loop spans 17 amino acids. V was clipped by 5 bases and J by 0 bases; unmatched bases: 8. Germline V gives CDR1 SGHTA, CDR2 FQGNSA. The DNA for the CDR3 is TGTGCCAGCAGCCTAACTAGCGGGTCTAGCTCCTACAATGAGCAGTTCTTC. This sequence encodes CASSLTSGSSSYNEQFF.

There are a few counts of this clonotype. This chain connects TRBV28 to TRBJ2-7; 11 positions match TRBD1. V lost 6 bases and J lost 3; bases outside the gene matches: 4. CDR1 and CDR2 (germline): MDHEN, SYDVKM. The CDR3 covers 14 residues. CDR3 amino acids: CASSRTGGIYEQYF. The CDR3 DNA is TGTGCCAGCAGCCGGACAGGGGGCATCTACGAGCAGTACTTC.

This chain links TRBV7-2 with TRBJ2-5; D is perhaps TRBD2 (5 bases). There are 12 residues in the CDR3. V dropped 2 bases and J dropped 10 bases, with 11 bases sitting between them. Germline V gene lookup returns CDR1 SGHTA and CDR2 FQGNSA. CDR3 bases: TGTGCCAGCAGCTTATTTGCTCGGGACCAGTACTTC. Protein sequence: CASSLFARDQYF.

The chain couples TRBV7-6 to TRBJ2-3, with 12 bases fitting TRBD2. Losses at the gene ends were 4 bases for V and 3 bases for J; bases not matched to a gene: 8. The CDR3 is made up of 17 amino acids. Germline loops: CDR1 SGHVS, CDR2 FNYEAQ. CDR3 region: CASSYLAGGPATDTQYF. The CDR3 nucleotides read TGTGCCAGCAGCTACCTAGCGGGGGGGCCCGCTACAGATACGCAGTATTTT.

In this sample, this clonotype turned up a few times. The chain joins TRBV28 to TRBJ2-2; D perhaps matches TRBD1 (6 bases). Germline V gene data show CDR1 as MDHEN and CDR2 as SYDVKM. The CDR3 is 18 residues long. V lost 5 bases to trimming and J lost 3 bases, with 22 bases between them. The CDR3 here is CASSPIPTGLFDTGELFF. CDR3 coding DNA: TGTGCCAGCAGTCCAATTCCAACAGGGTTATTTGACACCGGGGAGCTGTTTTTT.

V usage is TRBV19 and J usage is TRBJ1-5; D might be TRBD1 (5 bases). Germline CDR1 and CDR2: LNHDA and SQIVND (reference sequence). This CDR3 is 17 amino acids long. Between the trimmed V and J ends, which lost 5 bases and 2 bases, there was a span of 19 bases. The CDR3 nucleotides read TGTGCCAGTAGTCGGCCCCCAGGGCAACGGCGCAATCAGCCCCAGCATTTT. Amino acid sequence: CASSRPPGQRRNQPQHF.

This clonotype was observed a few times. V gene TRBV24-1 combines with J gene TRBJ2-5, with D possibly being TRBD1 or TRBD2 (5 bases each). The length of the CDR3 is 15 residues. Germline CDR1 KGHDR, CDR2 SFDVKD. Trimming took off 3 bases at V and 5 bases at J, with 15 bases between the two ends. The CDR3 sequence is CATSDARGSGETQYF. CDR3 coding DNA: TGTGCCACCAGTGATGCCCGGGGCAGTGGGGAGACCCAGTACTTC.

The CDR3: CSASSPGRPNYGYTF. CDR3 DNA: TGCAGTGCTAGCAGCCCGGGACGGCCTAACTATGGCTACACCTTC. The chain has TRBV20-1 and TRBJ1-2; a possible D gene is TRBD1 (5 bases). Germline loops: CDR1 DFQATT, CDR2 SNEGSKA (reference sequence). Trimming shortened V by 3 bases and J by 0 bases, and 14 bases separated the two germline ends. The CDR3 is 15 amino acids.

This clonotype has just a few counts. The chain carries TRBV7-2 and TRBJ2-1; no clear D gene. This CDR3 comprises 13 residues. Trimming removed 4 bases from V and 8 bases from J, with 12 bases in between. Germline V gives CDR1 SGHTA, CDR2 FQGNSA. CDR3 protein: CASSSNTRDEQFF. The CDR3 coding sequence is TGTGCCAGCAGCTCAAATACACGGGATGAGCAGTTCTTC.

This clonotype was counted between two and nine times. Here the CDR3 DNA reads TGTGCCAGCAGTTCCGGGGAGTTCGGGGAGCTGTTTTTT. It encodes CASSSGEFGELFF. The chain combines TRBV7-6 with TRBJ2-2; tentatively, D is TRBD2 (5 bases). V was trimmed by 6 bases and J by 7 bases, leaving 12 bases between them. The CDR3 has 13 amino acids. Germline V gene lookup returns CDR1 SGHVS and CDR2 FNYEAQ.

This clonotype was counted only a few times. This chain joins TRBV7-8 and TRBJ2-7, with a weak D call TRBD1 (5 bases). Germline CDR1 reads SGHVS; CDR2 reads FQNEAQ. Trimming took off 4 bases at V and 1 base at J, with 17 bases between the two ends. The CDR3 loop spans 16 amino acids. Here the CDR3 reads CASSSLTGPDSYEQYF. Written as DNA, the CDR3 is TGTGCCAGCAGCTCATTAACAGGCCCAGATTCCTACGAGCAGTACTTC.

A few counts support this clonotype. CDR3 sequence: CASSLSWGDTQYF. The DNA of the CDR3 is TGTGCCAGCAGCTTGAGTTGGGGAGATACGCAGTATTTT. The gene calls are TRBV11-2 and TRBJ2-3; D uncertain. Trimming stripped 3 bases from V and 5 bases from J, with 9 bases between. This CDR3 contains 13 residues. Germline V gene sequence: CDR1 SGHAT, CDR2 FQNNGV.

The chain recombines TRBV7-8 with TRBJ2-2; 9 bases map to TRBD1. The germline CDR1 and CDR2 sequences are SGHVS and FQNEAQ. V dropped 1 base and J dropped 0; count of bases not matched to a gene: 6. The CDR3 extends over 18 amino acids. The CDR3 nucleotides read TGTGCCAGCAGCTTAGTCAAGGGACAGGGTTCGAACACCGGGGAGCTGTTTTTT. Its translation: CASSLVKGQGSNTGELFF.

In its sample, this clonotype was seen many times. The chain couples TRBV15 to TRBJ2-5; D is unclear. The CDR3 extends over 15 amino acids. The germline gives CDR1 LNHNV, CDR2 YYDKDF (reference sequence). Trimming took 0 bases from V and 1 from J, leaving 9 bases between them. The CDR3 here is CATSREIGFQETQYF. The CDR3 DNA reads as TGTGCCACCAGCAGAGAAATTGGGTTCCAAGAGACCCAGTACTTC. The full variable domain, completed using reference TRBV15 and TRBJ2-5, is DAMVIQNPRYQVTQFGKPVTLSCSQTLNHNVMYWYQQKSSQAPKLLFHYYDKDFNNEADTPDNFQSRRPNTSFCFLDIRSPGLGDTAMYLCATSREIGFQETQYFGPGTRLLVL.

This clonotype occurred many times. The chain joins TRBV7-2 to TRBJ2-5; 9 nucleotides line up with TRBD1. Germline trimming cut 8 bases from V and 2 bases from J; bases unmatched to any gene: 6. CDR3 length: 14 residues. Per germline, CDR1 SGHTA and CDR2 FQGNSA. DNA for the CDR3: TGTGCCAGCCGGACAGGGGTCTTACAAGAGACCCAGTACTTC. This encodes CASRTGVLQETQYF.